Listed here is a single T cell receptor (beta chain). This record comes from a study of blood T cell repertoires in COVID-19. Study-level information: Nucleic acid was either cDNA or gDNA, and it came from T cells, B-cell-depleted T cells, or PBMCs.

Per the authors' pipeline: Counts of nucleated cells, estimated from reference gene primer amplification, were obtained. Here immunoSEQ multiplex PCR was the method, and the copy in TCRdb shows in-frame clones only, minus some. V, J and clone size were drawn from that table, and D and trimming were deduced from the DNA. The sample holds some 160,000 clones; under 95% are singletons and the top ten take approximately 2%. The V end was cut by 6 bases, the J end by 4 bases, with 15 bases between. Germline V gene data show CDR1 as LNHDA and CDR2 as SQIVND (reference sequence). CDR3 length equals 15 residues.

This clonotype originated in a young man with acute or convalescent COVID-19. The rearrangement uses TRBV19 and TRBJ2-2, with TRBD1 as a possible D gene (5 bases). The source material was peripheral blood. The CDR3 DNA reads TGTGCCAGTAGCACTACAGGTCGAGTCACCGGGGAGCTGTTTTTT. It encodes CASSTTGRVTGELFF.